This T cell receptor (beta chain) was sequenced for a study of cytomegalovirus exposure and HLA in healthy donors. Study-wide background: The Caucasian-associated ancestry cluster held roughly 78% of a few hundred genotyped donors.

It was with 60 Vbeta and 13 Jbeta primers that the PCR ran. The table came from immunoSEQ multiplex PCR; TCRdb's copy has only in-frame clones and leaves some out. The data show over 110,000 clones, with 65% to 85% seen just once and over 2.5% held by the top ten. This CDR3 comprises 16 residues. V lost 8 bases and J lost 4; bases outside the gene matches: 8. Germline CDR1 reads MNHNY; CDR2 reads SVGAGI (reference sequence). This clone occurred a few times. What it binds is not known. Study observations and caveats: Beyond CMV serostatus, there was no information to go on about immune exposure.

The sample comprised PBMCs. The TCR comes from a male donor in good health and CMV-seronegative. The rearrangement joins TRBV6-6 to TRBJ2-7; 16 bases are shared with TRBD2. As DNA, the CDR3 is TGTGCCAGCGCGGGGACTAGCGGGAGGGCCATGTACGAGCAGTACTTC. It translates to CASAGTSGRAMYEQYF.